This T cell receptor beta chain is from a study of T-cell reconstitution after alpha-beta-depleted transplantation in children. General study points: In patients about two months after transplant, alpha-beta T cells reportedly arose from several hundred expanded graft clones.

V was trimmed by 3 bases and J by 4 bases, leaving 9 bases between them. CDR3 length: 13 residues. Comments on this clonotype: Its cognate antigen is unknown.

Unique molecular identifiers were built into the TCRbeta library. TCRdb reprocessed the PCR reads via MiXCR and lists one record per CDR3 protein. Of about 900,000 distinct CDR3 sequences detected, about 26% appear once; the ten largest clones hold approximately 30%. This TCR came from a boy younger than two who had a stem cell transplant for SCID, so the T cells may come from the graft donor. The chain employs TRBV12-3 or TRBV12-4 and TRBJ1-2; no definite D call. The specimen comprised PBMCs, mostly from graft donor cells, sampled 360 days after TCRalphabeta/CD19-depleted stem cell transplant. The CDR3 protein is CASSLVRGYGYTF. The CDR3 DNA follows: TGTGCCAGCAGTTTGGTCAGAGGCTATGGCTACACCTTC.